Listed below are T cell receptor beta chains from one sample, sequenced in a study of T cell responses to AZD1222 COVID-19 vaccine. Libraries were prepared by immunoSEQ multiplex PCR; TCRdb keeps only in-frame clonotypes and omits some of them. The sample lists 200,000 or so clones, about 89% occurring once. Sequencing was performed on peripheral blood, taken on day 0 of MenACWY control vaccination. The receptor source for this set is an adult in good health. Both conserved end residues are part of each CDR3. D genes are given only for firm matches. Only part of the rows carry a size: once, few, many, or a class if the clone is expanded.

TGTGCCAGCAGTCGGAATTTAGGACTTGAACAGTACTTC	CASSRNLGLEQYF	13	NA	TRBV12-3/TRBV12-4	TRBJ2-7	NA
TGTGCCAGCAGCCGACAGGGTTACTACGAGCAGTACTTC	CASSRQGYYEQYF	13	TRBD1	TRBV9	TRBJ2-7	NA
TGTGCCAGCAAGTTCTTAGGGGTGAACACTGAAGCTTTCTTT	CASKFLGVNTEAFF	14	NA	TRBV2	TRBJ1-1	NA
TGTGCCAGTAGTGTACTTCCCGGGAGTCAATATGGCTACACCTTC	CASSVLPGSQYGYTF	15	NA	TRBV19	TRBJ1-2	NA
TGCGCCAGCAGACCCGGGACTAGCAACACCGGGGAGCTGTTTTTT	CASRPGTSNTGELFF	15	TRBD2	TRBV5-1	TRBJ2-2	NA
TGTGCCAGCAGCACCCTGACCGGCTCTGGGGCCAACGTCCTGACTTTC	CASSTLTGSGANVLTF	16	NA	TRBV3-1/TRBV3-2	TRBJ2-6	few
TGTGCCAGTAAATCGGGACGCAACTTGAACACTGAAGCTTTCTTT	CASKSGRNLNTEAFF	15	NA	TRBV19	TRBJ1-1	NA
TGTGCCTGGAGTGTACCCCAAAGCTCTGGAAACACCATATATTTT	CAWSVPQSSGNTIYF	15	NA	TRBV30	TRBJ1-3	NA
TGTGCCAGCAGCGAGCGGGAGGCTTCCTACAATGAGCAGTTCTTC	CASSEREASYNEQFF	15	TRBD2	TRBV11-2	TRBJ2-1	NA
TGTGCCAGCTCACCACGCAGTCCCACCGGGGAGCTGTTTTTT	CASSPRSPTGELFF	14	NA	TRBV18	TRBJ2-2	NA
TGTGCCAGCAGCAGGGAGATGGACACCGGGGAGCTGTTTTTT	CASSREMDTGELFF	14	NA	TRBV6-5	TRBJ2-2	NA
TGTGCCGGACGACAGGGAATCCCTCCCAATCAGCCCCAGCATTTT	CAGRQGIPPNQPQHF	15	TRBD1	TRBV14	TRBJ1-5	NA
TGTGCCAGCAGCGTAGGGTCAGGTCGAAGAGAGCAGTTCTTC	CASSVGSGRREQFF	14	NA	TRBV9	TRBJ2-1	NA
TGTGCCAGCAAGACTAGCGGGGGGGGATTTACGCAGTATTTT	CASKTSGGGFTQYF	14	TRBD2	TRBV27	TRBJ2-3	NA
TGTGCCAGCAGCCAAGAGGGGAATAATTCACCCCTCCACTTT	CASSQEGNNSPLHF	14	NA	TRBV3-1/TRBV3-2	TRBJ1-6	NA
TGTGCCAGCGGACCAGGCTCTGGAAACACCATATATTTT	CASGPGSGNTIYF	13	NA	TRBV10-3	TRBJ1-3	once
TGTGCCAGCAGCCTTAAAGGAGACAGGGGATACTATGGCTACACCTTC	CASSLKGDRGYYGYTF	16	TRBD1	TRBV28	TRBJ1-2	NA
TGTGCCAGCACCGGTGCGTCCAAAAACATTCAGTACTTC	CASTGASKNIQYF	13	NA	TRBV28	TRBJ2-4	NA
TGTGCCAGCAGAGCCTTCCAAGGAGAGGGGTACGAGCAGTACTTC	CASRAFQGEGYEQYF	15	NA	TRBV6-5	TRBJ2-7	once
TGCGCCAGCAGCTTCGACATAGATACGCAGTATTTT	CASSFDIDTQYF	12	NA	TRBV5-1	TRBJ2-3	NA
TGTGCCAGCACCCAGGGGCGAATGAACACTGAAGCTTTCTTT	CASTQGRMNTEAFF	14	NA	TRBV2	TRBJ1-1	NA
TGTGCCAGCAGGAGGGGGCCGGGACAGGGCCAAGAGACCCAGTACTTC	CASRRGPGQGQETQYF	16	TRBD1	TRBV5-4	TRBJ2-5	NA
TGTGCCAGCAGTCGCGGGGGGCTGAACTCCTACGAGCAGTACTTC	CASSRGGLNSYEQYF	15	TRBD2	TRBV6-2/TRBV6-3	TRBJ2-7	NA
TGTGCCAGCAGCAGCCCTATTGGGGCTTTCTTT	CASSSPIGAFF	11	NA	TRBV12-3/TRBV12-4	TRBJ1-1	NA
TGTGCCAGCAGAGAGTCCCGTGCAGGAGAGACCCAGTACTTC	CASRESRAGETQYF	14	NA	TRBV6-5	TRBJ2-5	NA
TGCAGCGTTCCATGGGGCTACGAGCAGTACTTC	CSVPWGYEQYF	11	NA	TRBV29-1	TRBJ2-7	NA
TGTGCCAGCAGCTACTCGTTCTTGGGCGAAAAACTGTTTTTT	CASSYSFLGEKLFF	14	NA	TRBV28	TRBJ1-4	NA
TGTGCCAGCAGCTTAAGGGAGGGGTTCGGCACTGAAGCTTTCTTT	CASSLREGFGTEAFF	15	NA	TRBV7-6	TRBJ1-1	NA
TGTGCCAGCAGCCAATCTGGGGTTGCGGGGGCCAACGTCCTGACTTTC	CASSQSGVAGANVLTF	16	NA	TRBV14	TRBJ2-6	NA
TGCAGCGTACAGGAGGGCTACACCTTC	CSVQEGYTF	9	NA	TRBV29-1	TRBJ1-2	NA
TGTGCCAGCAGTTCGGCGGGAGTCTCCTACGAGCAGTACTTC	CASSSAGVSYEQYF	14	TRBD2	TRBV6-2/TRBV6-3	TRBJ2-7	NA
TGTGCCAGCAGCTCTGGAAGGGAGGATGAGCAGTTCTTC	CASSSGREDEQFF	13	NA	TRBV7-7	TRBJ2-1	NA
TGTGCCAGCAGCGTAGATGGCGGGAGGGCCTCCTACAATGAGCAGTTCTTC	CASSVDGGRASYNEQFF	17	TRBD2	TRBV9	TRBJ2-1	NA
TGTGCCAGCAGTACGAGTAACGAGCAGTTCTTC	CASSTSNEQFF	11	NA	TRBV6-5	TRBJ2-1	NA
TGTGCCAGCAGGGAGGGGACAGGGGGGATGAACACTGAAGCTTTCTTT	CASREGTGGMNTEAFF	16	TRBD1	TRBV2	TRBJ1-1	NA
TGTGCCAGCAGCAATCGGTTGGGACAGGGACCGTCCGGGGAGCTGTTTTTT	CASSNRLGQGPSGELFF	17	NA	TRBV21-1	TRBJ2-2	NA
TGTGCCAGCAGCTTAGTCCGTCCTAGCGGGAGCGGTGAGCAGTTCTTC	CASSLVRPSGSGEQFF	16	TRBD2	TRBV7-9	TRBJ2-1	NA
TGTGCCAGCAGCCCAACAGGGGCCTCCAATCAGCCCCAGCATTTT	CASSPTGASNQPQHF	15	TRBD1	TRBV9	TRBJ1-5	once
TGTGCCAGCAGCCAACAGGGGACAAATTCACCCCTCCACTTT	CASSQQGTNSPLHF	14	TRBD1	TRBV28	TRBJ1-6	once
TGTGCCAGCAGCCTACGCCCGGACTATCATGGCTACACCTTC	CASSLRPDYHGYTF	14	NA	TRBV3-1/TRBV3-2	TRBJ1-2	NA
TGTGCCAGCAAAAGGCTAGCGGGGGTCAATGAGCAGTTCTTC	CASKRLAGVNEQFF	14	TRBD2	TRBV11-1	TRBJ2-1	NA
TGTGCCACCAGCAGAGTACAGTCACCCCTCCACTTT	CATSRVQSPLHF	12	NA	TRBV15	TRBJ1-6	NA
TGTGCCAGCAGCTTCCGCGGGGGGGCATTTGGGGAGCAGTACTTC	CASSFRGGAFGEQYF	15	TRBD2	TRBV7-2	TRBJ2-7	NA
TGCGCCAGCAGCCAAGAACGGGGGGCGAACACTGAAGCTTTCTTT	CASSQERGANTEAFF	15	NA	TRBV4-1	TRBJ1-1	NA
TGCGCCAGCAGCTTGGATGGAGGGGGCTTCGTCACTGAAGCTTTCTTT	CASSLDGGGFVTEAFF	16	TRBD1	TRBV5-1	TRBJ1-1	NA
TGTGCCAGCAGTGAAGTAGGGTGGAGCAATCAGCCCCAGCATTTT	CASSEVGWSNQPQHF	15	NA	TRBV6-1	TRBJ1-5	NA
TGTGCCAGCAGCCACAATGGAGGGGGCAATGAAAAACTGTTTTTT	CASSHNGGGNEKLFF	15	TRBD1	TRBV7-9	TRBJ1-4	NA
TGTGCCAGCAAAACGGGACTAGCCAAAAACATTCAGTACTTC	CASKTGLAKNIQYF	14	NA	TRBV28	TRBJ2-4	NA
TGTGCCAGCAGCTTGCTCCCTAGCGGGAGTACAGATACGCAGTATTTT	CASSLLPSGSTDTQYF	16	TRBD2	TRBV5-6	TRBJ2-3	NA
TGTGCCAGTAGTCTTAGGACAGGGGGCGGATTCGTAGCAGCTTTCTTT	CASSLRTGGGFVAAFF	16	TRBD1	TRBV19	TRBJ1-1	NA
TGTGCCAGCAGTCCGACAGGCAATGAGCAGTTCTTC	CASSPTGNEQFF	12	NA	TRBV28	TRBJ2-1	NA
TGTGCCAGCAGCGTAGCTCCCGGGCGTATGAACACCGGGGAGCTGTTTTTT	CASSVAPGRMNTGELFF	17	NA	TRBV9	TRBJ2-2	NA
TGTGCCAGCAGTTTATGGACTACCTCAAGCACAGATACGCAGTATTTT	CASSLWTTSSTDTQYF	16	NA	TRBV28	TRBJ2-3	NA
TGTGCCAGCAGAGAGACAGGGGGTCCTCATAAAGCTTTCTTT	CASRETGGPHKAFF	14	TRBD1	TRBV2	TRBJ1-1	NA